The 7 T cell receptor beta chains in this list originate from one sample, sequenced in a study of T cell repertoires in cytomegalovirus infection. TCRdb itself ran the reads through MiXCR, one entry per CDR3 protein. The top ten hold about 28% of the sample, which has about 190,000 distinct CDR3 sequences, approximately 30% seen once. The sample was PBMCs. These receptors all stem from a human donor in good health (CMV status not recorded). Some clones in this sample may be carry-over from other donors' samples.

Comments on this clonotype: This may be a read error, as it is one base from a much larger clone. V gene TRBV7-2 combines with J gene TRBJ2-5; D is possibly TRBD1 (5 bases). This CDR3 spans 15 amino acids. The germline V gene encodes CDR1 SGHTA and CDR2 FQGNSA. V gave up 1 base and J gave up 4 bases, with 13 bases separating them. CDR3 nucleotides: TGTGCCAGCAGCTTAGGCGTCAGGCAGGGAGAGACCCAGTACTTC. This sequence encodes CASSLGVRQGETQYF.

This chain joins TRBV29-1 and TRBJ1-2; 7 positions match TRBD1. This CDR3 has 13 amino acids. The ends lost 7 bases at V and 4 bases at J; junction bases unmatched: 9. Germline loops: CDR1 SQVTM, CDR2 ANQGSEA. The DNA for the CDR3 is TGCAGCGCCGTCCGGGCAGGGGGCTATGGCTACACCTTC. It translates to CSAVRAGGYGYTF.

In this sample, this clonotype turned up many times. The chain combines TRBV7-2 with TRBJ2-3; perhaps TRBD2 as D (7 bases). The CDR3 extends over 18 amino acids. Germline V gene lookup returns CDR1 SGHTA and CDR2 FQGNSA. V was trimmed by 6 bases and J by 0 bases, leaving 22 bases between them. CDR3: CASSPPRQRGASTDTQYF. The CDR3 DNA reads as TGTGCCAGCAGTCCCCCGCGGCAACGGGGGGCTAGCACAGATACGCAGTATTTT.

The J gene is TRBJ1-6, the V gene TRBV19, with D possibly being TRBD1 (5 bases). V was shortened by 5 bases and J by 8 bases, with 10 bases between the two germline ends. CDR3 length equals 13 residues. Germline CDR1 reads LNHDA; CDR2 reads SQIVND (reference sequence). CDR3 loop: CASSGTGYSPLHF. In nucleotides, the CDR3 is TGTGCCAGTAGTGGCACAGGATATTCACCCCTCCACTTT.

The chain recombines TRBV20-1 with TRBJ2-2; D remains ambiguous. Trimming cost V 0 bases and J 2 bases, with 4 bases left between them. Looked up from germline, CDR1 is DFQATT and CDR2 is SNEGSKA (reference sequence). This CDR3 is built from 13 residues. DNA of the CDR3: TGCAGTGCTAGAGAGACAAACACCGGGGAGCTGTTTTTT. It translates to CSARETNTGELFF.

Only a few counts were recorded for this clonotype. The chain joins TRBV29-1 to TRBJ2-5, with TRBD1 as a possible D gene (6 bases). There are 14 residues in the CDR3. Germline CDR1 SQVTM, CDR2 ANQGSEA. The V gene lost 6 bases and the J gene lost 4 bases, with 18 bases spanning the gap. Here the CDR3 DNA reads TGCAGCGTGCAGGGGTCAGTAGGGGGAGAGACCCAGTACTTC. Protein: CSVQGSVGGETQYF.

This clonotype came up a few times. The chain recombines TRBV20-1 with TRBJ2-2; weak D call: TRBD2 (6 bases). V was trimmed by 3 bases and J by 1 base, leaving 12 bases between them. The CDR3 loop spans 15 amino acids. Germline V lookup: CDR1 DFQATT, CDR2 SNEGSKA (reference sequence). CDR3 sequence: CSARIGTLNTGELFF. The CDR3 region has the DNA TGCAGTGCTAGGATCGGGACTTTGAACACCGGGGAGCTGTTTTTT.